This TCR beta chain was identified during a study of blood T cell repertoires in COVID-19. Clones were read by immunoSEQ multiplex PCR, and TCRdb kept only the in-frame ones, dropping some. The data show some 200,000 clones, more than 80% seen once. Germline-derived CDR1 and CDR2 are SGHRS and YFSETQ. Trimming left V 1 base short and J 7 bases short, with 14 bases between. The CDR3 is made up of 14 amino acids. This clone has only one observation. The origin of this receptor is a woman of 80 years or more with COVID-19, enrolled during active disease. The material sequenced was peripheral blood. The chain couples TRBV5-1 to TRBJ1-2; perhaps TRBD1 as D (6 bases). The CDR3 DNA sequence: TGCGCCAGCAGCTTGACAGGGAAGGACGTTGGCTACACCTTC. Encoded protein: CASSLTGKDVGYTF.